The present entry profiles one TCR beta chain with its context. The antigen is not known. The entirety of the isolated RNA underwent reverse transcription, so expressed TCRB transcripts were sequenced. The data were produced by immunoSEQ multiplex PCR, yet TCRdb's version contains in-frame clones alone and is incomplete. The sample has a few hundred thousand clones, around 9.6% seen once. The data derive from a study of beta chain features in type 1 diabetes. Findings and caveats of the study: Type 1 diabetes patients had TCRB CDR3s that were shorter (moderately but significantly so) in all four CD4+ subsets.

Per germline, CDR1 SGHAT and CDR2 FQDESV (reference sequence). The CDR3 spans 16 residues. The V gene end was trimmed by 5 bases and the J gene end by 4 bases; junction bases not matched to a gene: 12. The rearrangement uses TRBV11-1 and TRBJ2-3; 7 nucleotides line up with TRBD2. Material: central memory CD4+ T cells from blood. The clonotype comes from a man aged 25-45 years with type 1 diabetes. In DNA, the CDR3 is TGTGCCAGCAGCGAAAACCGCGGGAGTATGGCAGATACGCAGTATTTT. Residues: CASSENRGSMADTQYF.